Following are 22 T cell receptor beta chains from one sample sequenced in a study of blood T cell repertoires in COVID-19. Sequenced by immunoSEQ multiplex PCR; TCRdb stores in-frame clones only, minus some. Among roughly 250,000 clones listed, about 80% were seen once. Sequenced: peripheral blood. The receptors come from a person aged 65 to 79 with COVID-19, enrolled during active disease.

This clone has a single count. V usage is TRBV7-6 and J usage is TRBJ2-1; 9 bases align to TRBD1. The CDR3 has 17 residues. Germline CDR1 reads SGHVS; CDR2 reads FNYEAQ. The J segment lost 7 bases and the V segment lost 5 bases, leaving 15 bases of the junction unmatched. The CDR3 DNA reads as TGTGCCAGCAGCCCCAGGTGGCCCGTGACAGGGGGTAATGAGCAGTTCTTC. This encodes CASSPRWPVTGGNEQFF.

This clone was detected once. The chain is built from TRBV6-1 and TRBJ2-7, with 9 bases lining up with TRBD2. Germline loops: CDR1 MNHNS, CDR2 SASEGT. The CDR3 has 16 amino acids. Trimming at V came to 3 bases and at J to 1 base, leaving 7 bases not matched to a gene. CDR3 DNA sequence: TGTGCCAGCAGTGATGTAGCGGGGGCTCTATCCTACGAGCAGTACTTC. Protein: CASSDVAGALSYEQYF.

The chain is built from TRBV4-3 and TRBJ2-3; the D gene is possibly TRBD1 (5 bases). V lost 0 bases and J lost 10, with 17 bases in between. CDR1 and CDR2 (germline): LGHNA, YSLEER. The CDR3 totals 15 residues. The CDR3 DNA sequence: TGCGCCAGCAGCCAAGAAGGAACGCCACAACAGGCGCAGTATTTT. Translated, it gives CASSQEGTPQQAQYF.

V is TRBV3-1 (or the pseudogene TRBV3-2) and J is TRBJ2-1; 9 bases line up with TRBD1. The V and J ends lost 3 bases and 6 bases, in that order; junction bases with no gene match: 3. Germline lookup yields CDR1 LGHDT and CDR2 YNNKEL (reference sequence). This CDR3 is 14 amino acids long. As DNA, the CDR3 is TGTGCCAGCAGCCAGGGACAGGGACTCAATGAGCAGTTCTTC. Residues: CASSQGQGLNEQFF.

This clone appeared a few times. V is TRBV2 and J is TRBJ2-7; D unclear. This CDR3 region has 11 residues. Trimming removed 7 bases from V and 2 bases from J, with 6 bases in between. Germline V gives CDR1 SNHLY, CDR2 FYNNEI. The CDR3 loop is CASKHPYEQYF. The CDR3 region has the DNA TGTGCCAGCAAGCATCCCTACGAGCAGTACTTC. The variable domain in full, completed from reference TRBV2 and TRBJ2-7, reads EPEVTQTPSHQVTQMGQEVILRCVPISNHLYFYWYRQILGQKVEFLVSFYNNEISEKSEIFDDQFSVERPDGSNFTLKIRSTKLEDSAMYFCASKHPYEQYFGPGTRLTVT.

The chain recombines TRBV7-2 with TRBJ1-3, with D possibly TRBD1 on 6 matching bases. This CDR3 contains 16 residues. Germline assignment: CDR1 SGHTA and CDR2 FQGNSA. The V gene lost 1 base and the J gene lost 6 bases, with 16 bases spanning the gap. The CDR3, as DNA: TGTGCCAGCAGCTTAGTAGGCAGGGGCTCAGAAAACACCATATATTTT. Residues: CASSLVGRGSENTIYF.

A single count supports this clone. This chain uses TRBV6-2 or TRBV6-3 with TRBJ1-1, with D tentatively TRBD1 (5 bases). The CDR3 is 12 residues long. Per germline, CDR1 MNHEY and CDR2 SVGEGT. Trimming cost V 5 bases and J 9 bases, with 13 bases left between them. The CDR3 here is CASSNQGRQAFF. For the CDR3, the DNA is TGTGCCAGCAGTAACCAGGGTCGGCAAGCTTTCTTT.

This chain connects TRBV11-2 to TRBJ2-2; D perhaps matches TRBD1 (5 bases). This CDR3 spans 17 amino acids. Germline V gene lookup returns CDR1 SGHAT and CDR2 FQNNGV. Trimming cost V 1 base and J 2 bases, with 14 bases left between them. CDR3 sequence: CASSLAGPNFNTGELFF. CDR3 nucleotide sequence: TGTGCCAGCAGCTTAGCAGGGCCTAATTTTAACACCGGGGAGCTGTTTTTT.

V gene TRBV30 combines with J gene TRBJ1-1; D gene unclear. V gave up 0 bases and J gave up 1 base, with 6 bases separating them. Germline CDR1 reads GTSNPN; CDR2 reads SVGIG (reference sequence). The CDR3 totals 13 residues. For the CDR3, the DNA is TGTGCCTGGAGTGTAAACAGGAACACTGAAGCTTTCTTT. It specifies CAWSVNRNTEAFF.

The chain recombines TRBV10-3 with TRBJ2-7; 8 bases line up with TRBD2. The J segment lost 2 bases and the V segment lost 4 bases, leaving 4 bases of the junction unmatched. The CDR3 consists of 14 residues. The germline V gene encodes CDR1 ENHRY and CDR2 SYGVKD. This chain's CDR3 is CAISAGGGPYEQYF. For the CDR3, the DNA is TGTGCCATCAGTGCGGGGGGGGGACCCTACGAGCAGTACTTC.

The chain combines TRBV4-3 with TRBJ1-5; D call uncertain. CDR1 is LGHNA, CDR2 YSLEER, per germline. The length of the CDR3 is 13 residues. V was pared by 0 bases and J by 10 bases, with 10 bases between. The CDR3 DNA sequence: TGCGCCAGCAGCCAAGATCTGAGGTCCCCCCAGCATTTT. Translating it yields CASSQDLRSPQHF.

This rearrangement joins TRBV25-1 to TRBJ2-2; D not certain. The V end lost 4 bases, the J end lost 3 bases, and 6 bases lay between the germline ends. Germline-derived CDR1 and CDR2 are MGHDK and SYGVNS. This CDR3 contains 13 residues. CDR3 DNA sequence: TGTGCCAGCAGTGCCGTATACACCGGGGAGCTGTTTTTT. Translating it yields CASSAVYTGELFF.

The CDR3 spells CASSQSGVGQGRGNEKLFF. The CDR3 nucleotides read TGCGCCAGCAGCCAGTCGGGGGTGGGACAGGGACGGGGAAATGAAAAACTGTTTTTT. The chain couples TRBV4-3 to TRBJ1-4, with 9 bases identical to TRBD1. The CDR3 consists of 19 residues. Looked up from germline, CDR1 is LGHNA and CDR2 is YSLEER. The V segment lost 3 bases and the J segment 5 bases; nucleotides outside the gene matches: 16.

CDR3 region: CASSLGRMGTGAREQYF. CDR3 DNA sequence: TGCGCCAGCAGTCTAGGACGTATGGGGACAGGGGCTAGGGAGCAGTACTTC. The V gene is TRBV5-1, the J gene TRBJ2-7; 10 positions agree with TRBD1. In germline, CDR1 is SGHRS, CDR2 YFSETQ. The CDR3 is made up of 17 amino acids. The J segment lost 7 bases and the V segment lost 5 bases, leaving 18 bases of the junction unmatched.

The CDR3 protein is CASSEVGSFPGYTF. CDR3 nucleotide sequence: TGTGCCAGCAGCGAGGTCGGATCCTTTCCTGGCTACACCTTC. J is TRBJ1-2 and V is TRBV5-4; D remains ambiguous. Per germline, CDR1 SGHNT and CDR2 YYREEE (reference sequence). The CDR3 loop spans 14 amino acids. With 4 bases removed from V and 7 bases from J, the gap between germline ends came to 17 bases.

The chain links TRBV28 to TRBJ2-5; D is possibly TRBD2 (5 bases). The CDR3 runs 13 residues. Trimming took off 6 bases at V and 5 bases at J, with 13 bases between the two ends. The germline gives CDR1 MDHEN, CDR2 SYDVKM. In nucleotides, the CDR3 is TGTGCCAGCAGCCCTGAAAGGGAGGAGACCCAGTACTTC. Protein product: CASSPEREETQYF. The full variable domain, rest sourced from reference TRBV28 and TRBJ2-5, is DVKVTQSSRYLVKRTGEKVFLECVQDMDHENMFWYRQDPGLGLRLIYFSYDVKMKEKGDIPEGYSVSREKKERFSLILESASTNQTSMYLCASSPEREETQYFGPGTRLLVL.

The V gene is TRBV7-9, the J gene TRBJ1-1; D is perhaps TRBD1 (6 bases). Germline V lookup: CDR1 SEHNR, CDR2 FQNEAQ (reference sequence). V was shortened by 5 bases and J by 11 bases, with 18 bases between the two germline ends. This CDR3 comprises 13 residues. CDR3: CASSASGARLAFF. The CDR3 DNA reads TGTGCCAGCAGCGCCTCAGGGGCCCGGTTGGCTTTCTTT. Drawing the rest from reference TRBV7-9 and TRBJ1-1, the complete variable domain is DTGVSQNPRHKITKRGQNVTFRCDPISEHNRLYWYRQTLGQGPEFLTYFQNEAQLEKSRLLSDRFSAERPKGSFSTLEIQRTEQGDSAMYLCASSASGARLAFFGQGTRLTVV.

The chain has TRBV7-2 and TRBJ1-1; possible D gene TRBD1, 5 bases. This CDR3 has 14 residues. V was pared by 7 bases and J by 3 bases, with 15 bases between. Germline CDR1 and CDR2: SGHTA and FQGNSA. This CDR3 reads CASKKYGGDTEAFF. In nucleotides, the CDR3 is TGTGCCAGCAAAAAATATGGGGGGGACACTGAAGCTTTCTTT.

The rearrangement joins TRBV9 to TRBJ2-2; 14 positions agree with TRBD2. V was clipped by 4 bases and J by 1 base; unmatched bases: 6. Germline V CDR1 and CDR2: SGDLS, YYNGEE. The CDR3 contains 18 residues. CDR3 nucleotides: TGTGCCAGCAGCCCCGGGACTAGCGGGAGCTTGAACACCGGGGAGCTGTTTTTT. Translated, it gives CASSPGTSGSLNTGELFF.

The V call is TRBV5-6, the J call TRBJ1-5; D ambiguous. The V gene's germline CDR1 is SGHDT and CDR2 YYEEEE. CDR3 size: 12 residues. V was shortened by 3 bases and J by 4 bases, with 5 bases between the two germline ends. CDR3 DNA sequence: TGTGCCAGCAGCTCCCTAAATCAGCCCCAGCATTTT. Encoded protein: CASSSLNQPQHF.

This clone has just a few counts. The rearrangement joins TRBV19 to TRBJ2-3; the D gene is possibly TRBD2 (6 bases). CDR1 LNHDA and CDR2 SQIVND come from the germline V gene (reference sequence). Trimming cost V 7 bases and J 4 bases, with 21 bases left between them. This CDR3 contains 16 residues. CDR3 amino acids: CASKGPPGLRADTQYF. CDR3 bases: TGTGCCAGTAAGGGGCCCCCGGGACTTCGGGCAGATACGCAGTATTTT.

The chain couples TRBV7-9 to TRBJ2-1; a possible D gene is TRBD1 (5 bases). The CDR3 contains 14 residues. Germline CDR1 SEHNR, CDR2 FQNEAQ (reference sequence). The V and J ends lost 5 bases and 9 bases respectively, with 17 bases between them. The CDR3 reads CASSPQGLLPEQFF. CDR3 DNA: TGTGCCAGCAGCCCGCAGGGATTATTGCCTGAGCAGTTCTTC.